This passage covers 2 T cell receptor beta chains from one sample sequenced in a study of cytomegalovirus exposure and HLA in healthy donors (dated by TCRdb to about 2017). The method behind the library was the immunoSEQ multiplex PCR assay. A mixture of 60 forward primers for TCR Vbeta segments and 13 reverse primers for TCR Jbeta segments was used in the multiplex PCR. TCRdb carries this immuneACCESS record with in-frame sequences only. Its versions omit some clonotypes, under half of them owing to an unresolved V gene in the studies checked, with the rest unexplained. Within this sample are some 130,000 clones, with around 85% of them counted one time only. Of the sample, about 6.7% falls within the top ten clones. Specimen: PBMCs. These receptors all stem from a woman aged 25 to 39 in good health and CMV-seropositive.

The rearrangement links TRBV30 to TRBJ1-1; D gene ambiguous. Germline V CDR1 and CDR2: GTSNPN, SVGIG (reference sequence). V lost 0 bases to trimming and J lost 7 bases, with 9 bases between them. The CDR3 contains 12 residues. Written as DNA, the CDR3 is TGTGCCTGGAGTGTACTAGCGAATGAAGCTTTCTTT. Translated, it gives CAWSVLANEAFF.

The chain employs TRBV28 and TRBJ2-5, with D perhaps matching TRBD2 (6 bases). Near its end, the DNA agrees better with TRBJ2-7, so the J call may be wrong. The length of the CDR3 is 14 residues. Germline V CDR1 and CDR2: MDHEN, SYDVKM. DNA of the CDR3: TGTGCCAGCAGTTTATACGGGAGCTCCTACGAGCAGTACTTC. Its translation: CASSLYGSSYEQYF.